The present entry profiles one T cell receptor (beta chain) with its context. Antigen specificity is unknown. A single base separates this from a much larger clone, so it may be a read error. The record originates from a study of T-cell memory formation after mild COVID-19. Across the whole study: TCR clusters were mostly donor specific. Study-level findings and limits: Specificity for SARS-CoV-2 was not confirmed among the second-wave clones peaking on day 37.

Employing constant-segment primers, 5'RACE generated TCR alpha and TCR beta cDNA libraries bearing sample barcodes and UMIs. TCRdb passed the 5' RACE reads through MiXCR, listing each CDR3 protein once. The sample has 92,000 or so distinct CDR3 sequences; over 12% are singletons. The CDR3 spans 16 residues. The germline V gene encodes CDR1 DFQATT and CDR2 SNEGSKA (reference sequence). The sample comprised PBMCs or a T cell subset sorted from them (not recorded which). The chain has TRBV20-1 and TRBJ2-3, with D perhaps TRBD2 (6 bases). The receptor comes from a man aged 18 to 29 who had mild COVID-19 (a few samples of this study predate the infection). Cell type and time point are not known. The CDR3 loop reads CSSRDIGAGPRDTQYF. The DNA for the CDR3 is TGCAGTTCTAGAGATATCGGGGCGGGGCCTCGGGATACGCAGTATTTT.